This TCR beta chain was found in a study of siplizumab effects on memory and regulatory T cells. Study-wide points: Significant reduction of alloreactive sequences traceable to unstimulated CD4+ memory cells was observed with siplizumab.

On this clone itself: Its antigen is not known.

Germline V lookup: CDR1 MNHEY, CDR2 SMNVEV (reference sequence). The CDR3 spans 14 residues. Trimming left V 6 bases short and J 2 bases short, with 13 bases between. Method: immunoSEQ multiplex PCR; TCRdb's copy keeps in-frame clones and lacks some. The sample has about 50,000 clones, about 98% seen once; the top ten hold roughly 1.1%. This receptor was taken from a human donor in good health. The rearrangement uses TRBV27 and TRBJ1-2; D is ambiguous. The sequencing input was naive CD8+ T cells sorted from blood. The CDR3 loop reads CASSLRAENYGYTF. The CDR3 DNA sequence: TGTGCCAGCAGCCTCCGGGCAGAGAACTATGGCTACACCTTC.